Listed below are T cell receptor beta chains from one sample, sequenced in a study of cytomegalovirus exposure and HLA in healthy donors. Measured with immunoSEQ multiplex PCR; TCRdb has only the in-frame clones, and not every one. The data show 150,000 to 200,000 clones, with 79% seen just once and more than 1.5% held by the top ten. Sequences were obtained from PBMCs. These receptors were taken from a woman in her 50s in good health and CMV-seronegative. CDR3s include the opening cysteine and the closing phenylalanine or tryptophan. A D gene is named only where the DNA matches it firmly. Size values are once, few and many counts, or a class for expanded clones, and some rows have none.

v_gene	abundance	d_gene	j_gene	CDR3nt	CDR3aa
TRBV29-1	NA	TRBD1	TRBJ1-1	TGCAGCGTCGTCCCGGGACAGCCTAACACTGAAGCTTTCTTT	CSVVPGQPNTEAFF
TRBV5-1	NA	TRBD2	TRBJ2-2	TGCGCCAGCAGCTCCTTCGGACTAGCGGGAGCGAGTACCGGGGAGCTGTTTTTT	CASSSFGLAGASTGELFF
TRBV19	NA	NA	TRBJ1-1	TGTGCCAGTAGTGCCCGCGGGGACACTGAAGCTTTCTTT	CASSARGDTEAFF
TRBV15	NA	NA	TRBJ1-6	TGTGCCACCAGCAGAGTTAGACAGACGTTTTCACCCCTCCACTTT	CATSRVRQTFSPLHF
TRBV6-1	NA	TRBD1	TRBJ1-1	TGTGCCAGCAGACGCGACAGGGGGCACACTGAAGCTTTCTTT	CASRRDRGHTEAFF
TRBV11-2	NA	TRBD2	TRBJ2-1	TGTGCCAGCAGCCCCGTCCTAGCGGGAGGAGGGAATGAGCAGTTCTTC	CASSPVLAGGGNEQFF
TRBV5-1	NA	NA	TRBJ2-1	TGCGCCAGCAGCTCTGGGGGGTCCCTTCCCCCATACAATGAGCAGTTCTTC	CASSSGGSLPPYNEQFF
TRBV9	NA	TRBD1	TRBJ1-2	TGTGCCAGCAGCGGGACAGGGAATGGCTACACCTTC	CASSGTGNGYTF
TRBV7-2	NA	NA	TRBJ2-3	TGTGCCAGCAGCTTAAGCCACCCCACAGATACGCAGTATTTT	CASSLSHPTDTQYF
TRBV4-2	once	TRBD2	TRBJ2-4	TGTGCCAGCAGCCAAGAGTTGGGGGGGAATGCCAAAAACATTCAGTACTTC	CASSQELGGNAKNIQYF
TRBV29-1	NA	TRBD2	TRBJ2-7	TGCAGCGTGAAGGGGACTAGCTATTACGAGCAGTACTTC	CSVKGTSYYEQYF
TRBV18	NA	TRBD1	TRBJ2-3	TGTGCCAGCTCACCACCGTCAGGGGGCGCAGATACGCAGTATTTT	CASSPPSGGADTQYF
TRBV2	NA	NA	TRBJ2-2	TGTGCCAGCAGTGAAAGACTAGGCCCGTCCGGGGAGCTGTTTTTT	CASSERLGPSGELFF
TRBV14	NA	NA	TRBJ1-2	TGTGCCAGCAGCCAAGAGGGCCTCAACTATGGCTACACCTTC	CASSQEGLNYGYTF
TRBV6-6	NA	NA	TRBJ1-2	TGTGCCAGCAGTTACGGGGAGAACTATGGCTACACCTTC	CASSYGENYGYTF
TRBV7-2	few	NA	TRBJ1-1	TGTGCCAGCAGCTTAGGCAGGGGAAAGAACTACGACACTGAAGCTTTCTTT	CASSLGRGKNYDTEAFF
TRBV25-1	NA	TRBD1	TRBJ1-2	TGTGCCAGCAGTGAATCATGGGACAGCGGCGGCTACACCTTC	CASSESWDSGGYTF
TRBV9	NA	TRBD1	TRBJ2-7	TGTGCCAGCAGCCCACTGATGACAGGGCTGTACGAGCAGTACTTC	CASSPLMTGLYEQYF
TRBV7-8	NA	TRBD2	TRBJ2-7	TGTGCCAGCAGCCCCACCCTTGGAGCGGGGATCGGGAGCGAGCAGTACTTC	CASSPTLGAGIGSEQYF
TRBV7-9	NA	TRBD1	TRBJ1-1	TGTTCCAGCAGCTTAGCGCAAGGCACAGGGGGGATGAACACTGAAGCTTTCTTT	CSSSLAQGTGGMNTEAFF
TRBV11-1	NA	TRBD2	TRBJ2-7	TGTGCCAGCAGCTTAGCGATGAGCGGGGGCTCCTACGAGCAGTACTTC	CASSLAMSGGSYEQYF
TRBV7-9	once	NA	TRBJ1-3	TGTGCCAGCAGCTTATCGACAGGCCCTAGCTCTGGAAACACCATATATTTT	CASSLSTGPSSGNTIYF
TRBV19	NA	TRBD2	TRBJ2-7	TGTGCCAGTAGTGACCCGGGACTAGCGCGCGGGCAGTACTTC	CASSDPGLARGQYF
TRBV7-2	NA	TRBD1	TRBJ1-2	TGTGCCAGCAGCTTATCTAAGACAGGGAACTATGGCTACACCTTC	CASSLSKTGNYGYTF
TRBV7-2	NA	NA	TRBJ1-3	TGTGCCAGCAGTCGGACTTCTGGAAACACCATATATTTT	CASSRTSGNTIYF
TRBV28	NA	TRBD1	TRBJ1-2	TGTGCCAGCAGTTTCAGACAGGGCGGTGGCTACACCTTC	CASSFRQGGGYTF
TRBV7-9	NA	NA	TRBJ1-5	TGTTCCAGCAGCTTAGCGGCTGGAGGCAATCAGCCCCAGCATTTT	CSSSLAAGGNQPQHF
TRBV5-1	NA	NA	TRBJ2-7	TGCGCCAGCGCAGGAAGGAGGTCCTACGAGCAGTACTTC	CASAGRRSYEQYF
TRBV2	NA	TRBD1	TRBJ2-3	TGTGCCAGCACTGACAGGGGGCGATTAGATACGCAGTATTTT	CASTDRGRLDTQYF
TRBV6-5	few	TRBD1	TRBJ1-5	TGTGCCAGCAGAGGGACAGGGAAACAGCCCCAGCATTTT	CASRGTGKQPQHF
TRBV4-3	few	NA	TRBJ1-3	TGCGCCAGCAGCCAAGGGCTCCGACTCTATTTTGGAAACACCATATATTTT	CASSQGLRLYFGNTIYF
TRBV5-4	NA	TRBD2	TRBJ2-5	TGTGCCAGCAGGATCGGACTAGCGGGAGGCCAAGGGCGCCAAGAGACCCAGTACTTC	CASRIGLAGGQGRQETQYF
TRBV18	NA	NA	TRBJ1-2	TGTGCCAGCTCCCCTGTCTCAGGGTATTATGGCTACACCTTC	CASSPVSGYYGYTF
TRBV6-1	NA	TRBD1	TRBJ1-4	TGTGCCAGCAGGAGGGGACAGGGAGAAAAACTGTTTTTT	CASRRGQGEKLFF
TRBV18	once	TRBD2	TRBJ2-1	TGTGCCAGCTCACCTTTGTTCGTTACTAGCGGGAGACACGGTGAGCAGTTCTTC	CASSPLFVTSGRHGEQFF
TRBV5-1	NA	TRBD2	TRBJ2-7	TGCGCCAGCAGAGCGGGAGGGCCTAAGTACGAGCAGTACTTC	CASRAGGPKYEQYF
TRBV4-1	NA	NA	TRBJ2-1	TGCGCCAGCAGCCAGACAGGATCGGACAATGAGCAGTTCTTC	CASSQTGSDNEQFF
TRBV18	NA	NA	TRBJ1-1	TGTGCCAGCTCACCAGGTGTCCTGACAGACACTGAAGCTTTCTTT	CASSPGVLTDTEAFF
TRBV6-6	NA	NA	TRBJ2-7	TGTGCCAGCCTCCCGGGGTCGTTAGGGTACGAGCAGTACTTC	CASLPGSLGYEQYF
TRBV27	NA	TRBD1	TRBJ1-2	TGTGCCAGCAGTTTGGGAACAGGGGGCTATGGCTACACCTTC	CASSLGTGGYGYTF
TRBV11-2	NA	NA	TRBJ1-2	TGTGCCAGCAGCTCAGACAGAACCTTCCAGTATGGCTACACCTTC	CASSSDRTFQYGYTF
TRBV2	NA	NA	TRBJ1-3	TGTGCCAGCAGGAGGCAGGGCCCAAATACAAACACCATATATTTT	CASRRQGPNTNTIYF
TRBV9	NA	NA	TRBJ1-2	TGTGCCAGCAGCGTAGTGGGTAGGCCAGGGGATTTTAACTATGGCTACACCTTC	CASSVVGRPGDFNYGYTF
TRBV18	NA	NA	TRBJ1-3	TGTGCCAGCTCACCAGGGGCGCCTGGAAACACCATATATTTT	CASSPGAPGNTIYF
TRBV28	once	TRBD2	TRBJ2-3	TGTGCCAGCAGTTCCTTCGGACTAGCGGGAGTAACAGATACGCAGTATTTT	CASSSFGLAGVTDTQYF
TRBV6-4	NA	NA	TRBJ2-3	TGTGCCAGCAGTGTGGCAGGAGGGGGCACAGATACGCAGTATTTT	CASSVAGGGTDTQYF
TRBV5-1	few	NA	TRBJ2-7	TGCGCCAGCAGCTTGGACGGGACATTACTTTCCGAGCAGTACTTC	CASSLDGTLLSEQYF
TRBV5-1	NA	TRBD1	TRBJ1-2	TGCGCCAGCAGCTTGGAACCAGGGGGAACAACTAACTATGGCTACACCTTC	CASSLEPGGTTNYGYTF
TRBV6-5	once	NA	TRBJ2-7	TGTGCCAGCAGACCGGGACACCACTACGAGCAGTACTTC	CASRPGHHYEQYF